This T cell receptor (beta chain) was identified during a study of shared clonotypes between healthy human individuals. The table came from immunoSEQ multiplex PCR; TCRdb's copy has only in-frame clones and leaves some out. Of about 2,100,000 clones listed, 85% to 95% are singletons. Study-level results: Donor clonotype sharing was expected to depend on sequencing depth. Unshared clonotypes carried lower generation probabilities than those common to all four donors. Collection of samples was limited to blood; tissue repertoires likely differ.

CDR3 length: 13 residues. Trimming took off 5 bases at V and 0 bases at J, with 8 bases between the two ends. Germline values: CDR1 SEHNR, CDR2 FQNEAQ (reference sequence). As defined, naive CD8 cells were CD45RO-negative and positively selected for CCR7, with terminally differentiated effector memory CD45RA+ cells excluded. For this clone: The antigen remains undetermined. This specimen includes other DNA sequences encoding the same CDR3.

Sequenced material: naive CD8+ T cells from PBMCs. The receptor was derived from a man aged 18-30 years in good health. Some clones in this sample may be carry-over from other donors' samples. The chain joins TRBV7-9 to TRBJ2-7, with D uncertain. The CDR3 loop is CASSPTSSYEQYF. CDR3 in DNA: TGTGCCAGCAGCCCCACGAGCTCCTACGAGCAGTACTTC. The full variable domain, its missing parts supplied by reference TRBV7-9 and TRBJ2-7, is DTGVSQNPRHKITKRGQNVTFRCDPISEHNRLYWYRQTLGQGPEFLTYFQNEAQLEKSRLLSDRFSAERPKGSFSTLEIQRTEQGDSAMYLCASSPTSSYEQYFGPGTRLTVT.